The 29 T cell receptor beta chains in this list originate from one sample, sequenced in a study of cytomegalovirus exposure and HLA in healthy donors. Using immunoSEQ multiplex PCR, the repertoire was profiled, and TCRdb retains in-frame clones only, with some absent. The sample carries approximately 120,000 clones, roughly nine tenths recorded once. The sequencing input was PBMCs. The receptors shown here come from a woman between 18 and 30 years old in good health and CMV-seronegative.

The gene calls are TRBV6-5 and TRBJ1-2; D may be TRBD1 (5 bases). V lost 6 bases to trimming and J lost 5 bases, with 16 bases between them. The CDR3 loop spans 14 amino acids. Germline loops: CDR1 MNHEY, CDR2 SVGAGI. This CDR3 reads CASSPRGAGYGYTF. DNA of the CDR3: TGTGCCAGCAGCCCCCGTGGTGCAGGGTATGGCTACACCTTC.

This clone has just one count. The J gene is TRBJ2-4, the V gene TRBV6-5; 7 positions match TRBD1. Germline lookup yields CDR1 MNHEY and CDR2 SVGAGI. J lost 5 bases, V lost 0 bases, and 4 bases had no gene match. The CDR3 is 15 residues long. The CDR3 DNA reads TGTGCCAGCAGTTACTCAAGGGGGCTGGAAAACATTCAGTACTTC. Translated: CASSYSRGLENIQYF.

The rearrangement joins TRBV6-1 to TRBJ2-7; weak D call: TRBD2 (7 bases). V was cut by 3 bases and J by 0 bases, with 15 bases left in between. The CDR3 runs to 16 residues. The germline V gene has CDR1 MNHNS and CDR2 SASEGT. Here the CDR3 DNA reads TGTGCCAGCAGTGAGATTCGGCGGGGGCCCTCCTACGAGCAGTACGTC. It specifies CASSEIRRGPSYEQYV.

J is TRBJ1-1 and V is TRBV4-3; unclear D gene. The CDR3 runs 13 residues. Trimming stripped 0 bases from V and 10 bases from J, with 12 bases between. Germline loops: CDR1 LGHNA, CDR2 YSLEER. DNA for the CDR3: TGCGCCAGCAGCCAAGATACTCAGCGGGCAGCTTTCTTT. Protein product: CASSQDTQRAAFF.

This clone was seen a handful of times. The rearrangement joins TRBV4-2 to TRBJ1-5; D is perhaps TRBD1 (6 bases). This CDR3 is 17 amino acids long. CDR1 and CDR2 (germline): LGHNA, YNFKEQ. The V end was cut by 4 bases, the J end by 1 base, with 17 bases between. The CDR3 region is CASSPVARGGSNQPQHF. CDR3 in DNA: TGTGCCAGCAGCCCGGTCGCCAGGGGAGGGAGCAATCAGCCCCAGCATTTT.

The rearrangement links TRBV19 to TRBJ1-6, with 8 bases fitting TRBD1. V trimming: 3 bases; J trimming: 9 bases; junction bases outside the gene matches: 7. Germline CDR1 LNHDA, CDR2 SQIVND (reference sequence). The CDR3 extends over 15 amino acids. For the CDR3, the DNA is TGTGCCAGTAGTATCGACCCAGGGGGCCGTTCACCCCTCCACTTT. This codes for CASSIDPGGRSPLHF.

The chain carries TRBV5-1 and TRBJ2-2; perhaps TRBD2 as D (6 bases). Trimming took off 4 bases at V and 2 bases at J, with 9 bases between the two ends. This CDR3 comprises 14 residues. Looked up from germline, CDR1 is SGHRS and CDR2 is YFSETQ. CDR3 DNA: TGCGCCAGCAGCGGAGGGAGAAACACCGGGGAGCTGTTTTTT. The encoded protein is CASSGGRNTGELFF.

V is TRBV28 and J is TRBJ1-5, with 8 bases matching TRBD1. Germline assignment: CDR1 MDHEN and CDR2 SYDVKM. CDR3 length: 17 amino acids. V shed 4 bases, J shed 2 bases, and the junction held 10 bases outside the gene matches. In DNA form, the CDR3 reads TGTGCCAGCAGTTATCTACCGACAGGGGACGGCAATCAGCCCCAGCATTTT. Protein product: CASSYLPTGDGNQPQHF.

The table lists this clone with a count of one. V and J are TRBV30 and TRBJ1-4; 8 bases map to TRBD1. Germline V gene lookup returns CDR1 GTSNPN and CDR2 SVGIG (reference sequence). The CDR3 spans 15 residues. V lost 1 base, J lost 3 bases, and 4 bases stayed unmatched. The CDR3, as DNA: TGTGCCTGGAGTGGGACAGGGTTTTCTAATGAAAAACTGTTTTTT. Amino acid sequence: CAWSGTGFSNEKLFF.

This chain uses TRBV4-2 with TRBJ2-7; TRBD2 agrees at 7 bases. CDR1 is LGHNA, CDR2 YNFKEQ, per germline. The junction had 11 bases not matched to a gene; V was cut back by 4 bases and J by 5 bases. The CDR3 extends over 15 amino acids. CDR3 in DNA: TGTGCCAGCAGCCCTTCTAGCGGCAGGGCCCACGAGCAGTACTTC. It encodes CASSPSSGRAHEQYF.

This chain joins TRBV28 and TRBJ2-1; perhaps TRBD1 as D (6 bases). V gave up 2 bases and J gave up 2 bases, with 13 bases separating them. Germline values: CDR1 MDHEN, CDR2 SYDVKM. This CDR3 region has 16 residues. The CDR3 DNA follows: TGTGCCAGCAGTTTAAGAGGGGGTCCGACCTACAATGAGCAGTTCTTC. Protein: CASSLRGGPTYNEQFF.

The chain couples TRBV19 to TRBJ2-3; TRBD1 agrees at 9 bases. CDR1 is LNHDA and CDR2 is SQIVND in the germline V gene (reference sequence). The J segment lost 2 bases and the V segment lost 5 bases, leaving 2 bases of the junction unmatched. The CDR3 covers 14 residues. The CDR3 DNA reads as TGTGCCAGTAGTCGGGACAGGGCCACAGATACGCAGTATTTT. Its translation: CASSRDRATDTQYF.

CDR3 region: CASRSTSGYTDTQYF. The CDR3 DNA reads TGTGCCAGCAGGTCGACTAGCGGGTATACAGATACGCAGTATTTT. The rearrangement links TRBV2 to TRBJ2-3; 10 bases are a match to TRBD2. CDR3 length equals 15 residues. Losses at the gene ends were 6 bases for V and 3 bases for J; bases not matched to a gene: 6. Germline values: CDR1 SNHLY, CDR2 FYNNEI.

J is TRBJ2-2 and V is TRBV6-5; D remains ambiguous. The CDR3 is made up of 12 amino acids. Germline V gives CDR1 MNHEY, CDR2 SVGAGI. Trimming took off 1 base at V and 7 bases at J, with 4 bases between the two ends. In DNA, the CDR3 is TGTGCCAGCAGTTACTTCCACGGGGAGCTGTTTTTT. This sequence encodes CASSYFHGELFF.

The CDR3 is CATGGRTSSYNEQFF. CDR3 sequence (DNA): TGTGCCACGGGGGGGCGAACAAGCTCCTACAATGAGCAGTTCTTC. The chain employs TRBV7-9 and TRBJ2-1; 8 bases line up with TRBD2. With 10 bases clipped from V and 0 bases from J, the junction kept 8 bases outside the gene matches. The CDR3 length is 15 residues. Germline CDR1 reads SEHNR; CDR2 reads FQNEAQ (reference sequence).

CDR3 bases: TGTGCCAGCAGCCCCCCACCCGCGACAGGGATCCGCTCCTCTGGAAACACCATATATTTT. Translated: CASSPPPATGIRSSGNTIYF. The chain links TRBV7-6 to TRBJ1-3; 7 positions match TRBD1. CDR1 is SGHVS, CDR2 FNYEAQ, per germline. The trim removed 5 bases at V and 0 bases at J, leaving 19 bases unmatched. This CDR3 contains 20 residues.

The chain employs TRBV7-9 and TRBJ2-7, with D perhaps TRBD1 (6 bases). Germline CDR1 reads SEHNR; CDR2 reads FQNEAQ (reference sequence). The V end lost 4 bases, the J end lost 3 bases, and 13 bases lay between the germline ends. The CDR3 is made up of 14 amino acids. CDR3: CASSSSGTIYEQYV. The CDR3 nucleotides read TGTGCCAGCAGCTCCTCCGGGACAATCTACGAGCAGTACGTC.

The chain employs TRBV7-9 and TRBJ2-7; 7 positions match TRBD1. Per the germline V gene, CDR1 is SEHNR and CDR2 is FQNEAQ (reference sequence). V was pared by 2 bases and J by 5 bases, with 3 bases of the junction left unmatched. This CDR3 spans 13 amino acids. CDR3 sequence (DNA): TGTGCCAGCAGCTTAACAGGGGTAAACGAGCAGTACTTC. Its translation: CASSLTGVNEQYF.

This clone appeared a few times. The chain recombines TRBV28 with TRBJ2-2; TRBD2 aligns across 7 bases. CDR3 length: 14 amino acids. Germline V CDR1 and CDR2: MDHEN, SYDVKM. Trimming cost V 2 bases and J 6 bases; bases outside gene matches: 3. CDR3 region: CASSLLAEAGELFF. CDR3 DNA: TGTGCCAGCAGTTTACTAGCGGAAGCCGGGGAGCTGTTTTTT.

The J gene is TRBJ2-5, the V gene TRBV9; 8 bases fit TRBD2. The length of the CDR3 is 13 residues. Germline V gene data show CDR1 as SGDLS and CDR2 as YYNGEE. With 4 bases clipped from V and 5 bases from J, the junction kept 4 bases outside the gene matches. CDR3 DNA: TGTGCCAGCAGCCTCGGGGGGGTTGAGACCCAGTACTTC. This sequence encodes CASSLGGVETQYF.

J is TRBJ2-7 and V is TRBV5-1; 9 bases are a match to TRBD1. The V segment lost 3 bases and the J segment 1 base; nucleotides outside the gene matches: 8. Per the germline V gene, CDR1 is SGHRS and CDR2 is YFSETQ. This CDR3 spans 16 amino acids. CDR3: CASSWEPGQGSYEQYF. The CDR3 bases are TGCGCCAGCAGCTGGGAACCGGGACAGGGTTCCTACGAGCAGTACTTC.

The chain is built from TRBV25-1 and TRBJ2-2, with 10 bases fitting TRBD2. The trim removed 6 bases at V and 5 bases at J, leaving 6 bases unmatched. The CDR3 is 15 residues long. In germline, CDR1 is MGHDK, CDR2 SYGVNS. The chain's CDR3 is CASSLAGVGTGELFF. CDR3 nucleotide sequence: TGTGCCAGCAGCCTAGCGGGAGTTGGGACCGGGGAGCTGTTTTTT.

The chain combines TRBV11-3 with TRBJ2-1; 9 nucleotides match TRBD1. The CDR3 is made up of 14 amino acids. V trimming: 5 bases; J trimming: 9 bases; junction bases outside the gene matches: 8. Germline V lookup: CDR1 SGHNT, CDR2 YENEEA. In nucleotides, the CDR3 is TGTGCCAGCAGCGCCGGGACAGGGTCTAGTGAGCAGTTCTTC. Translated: CASSAGTGSSEQFF.

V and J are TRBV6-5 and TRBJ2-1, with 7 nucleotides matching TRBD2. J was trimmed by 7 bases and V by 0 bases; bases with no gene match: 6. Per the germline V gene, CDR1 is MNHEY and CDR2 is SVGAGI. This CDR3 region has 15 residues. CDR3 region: CASSYSTSHENEQFF. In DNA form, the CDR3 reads TGTGCCAGCAGTTACTCGACTAGCCATGAAAATGAGCAGTTCTTC.

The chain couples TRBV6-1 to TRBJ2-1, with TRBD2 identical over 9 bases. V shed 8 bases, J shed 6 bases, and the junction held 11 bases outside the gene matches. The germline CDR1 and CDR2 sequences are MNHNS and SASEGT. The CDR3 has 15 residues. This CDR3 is CASLLLAGESNEQFF. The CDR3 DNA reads TGTGCCAGCTTACTACTAGCGGGTGAGTCCAATGAGCAGTTCTTC.

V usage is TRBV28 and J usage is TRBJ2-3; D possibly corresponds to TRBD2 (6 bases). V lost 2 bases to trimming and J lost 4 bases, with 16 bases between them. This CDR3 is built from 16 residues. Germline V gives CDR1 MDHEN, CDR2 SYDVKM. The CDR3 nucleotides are TGTGCCAGCAGTTTACCGGGACTCAAAAAGGCAGATACGCAGTATTTT. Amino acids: CASSLPGLKKADTQYF.

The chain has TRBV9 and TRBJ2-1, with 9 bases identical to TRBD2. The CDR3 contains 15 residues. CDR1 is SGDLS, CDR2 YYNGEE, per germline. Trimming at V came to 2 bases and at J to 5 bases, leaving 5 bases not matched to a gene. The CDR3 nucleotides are TGTGCCAGCAGCGTGGCGGGGGGGCCTGACAATGAGCAGTTCTTC. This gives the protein CASSVAGGPDNEQFF.

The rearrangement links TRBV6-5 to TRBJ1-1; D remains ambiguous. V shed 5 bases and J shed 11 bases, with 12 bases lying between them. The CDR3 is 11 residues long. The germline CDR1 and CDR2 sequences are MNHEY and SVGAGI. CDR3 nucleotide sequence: TGTGCCAGCAGTCACGGACTGCTCGCTTTCTTT. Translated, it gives CASSHGLLAFF.

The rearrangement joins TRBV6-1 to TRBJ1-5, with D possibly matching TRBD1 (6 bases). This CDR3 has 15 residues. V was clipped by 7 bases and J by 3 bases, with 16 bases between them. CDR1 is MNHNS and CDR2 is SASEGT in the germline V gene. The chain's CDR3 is CASILRGGVNQPQHF. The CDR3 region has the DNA TGTGCCAGCATCCTAAGAGGGGGGGTCAATCAGCCCCAGCATTTT.